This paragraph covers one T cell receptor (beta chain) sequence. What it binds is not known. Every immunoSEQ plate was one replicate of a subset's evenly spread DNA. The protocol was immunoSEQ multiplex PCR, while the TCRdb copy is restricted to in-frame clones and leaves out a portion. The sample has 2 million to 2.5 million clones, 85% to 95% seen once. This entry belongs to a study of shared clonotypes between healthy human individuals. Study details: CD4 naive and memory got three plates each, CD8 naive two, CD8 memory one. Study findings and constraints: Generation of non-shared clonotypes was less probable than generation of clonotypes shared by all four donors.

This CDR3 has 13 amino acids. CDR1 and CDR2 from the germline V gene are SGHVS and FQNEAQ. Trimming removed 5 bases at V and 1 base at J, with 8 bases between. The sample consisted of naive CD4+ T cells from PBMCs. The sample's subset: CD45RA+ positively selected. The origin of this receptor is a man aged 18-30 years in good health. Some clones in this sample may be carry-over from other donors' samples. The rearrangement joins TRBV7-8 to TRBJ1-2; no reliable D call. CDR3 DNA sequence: TGTGCCAGCAGCACCGACCGTAACTATGGCTACACCTTC. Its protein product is CASSTDRNYGYTF.